The source of this T cell receptor (beta chain) is a study of T cell repertoires in cytomegalovirus infection. CDR1 is SGHDN and CDR2 is FVKESK in the germline V gene. This CDR3 has 13 residues. Trimming cost V 2 bases and J 7 bases, with 9 bases left between them. The study, taken as a whole, reports: Clonotype analysis showed dominance of the ex vivo response by HLA-C-restricted CMV-specific TCR beta clonotypes.

Worth noting for this clonotype: The antigen remains unidentified.

TCRdb analysed the reads with MiXCR anew, one entry per CDR3 protein. This sample yields some 940,000 distinct CDR3 sequences, of which around 29% are seen a single time; over 11% belongs to the top ten. This chain connects TRBV14 to TRBJ2-1; a weak D match, TRBD1 (5 bases). This sequence originates from a human donor in good health (CMV status not recorded). Some clones in this sample may be carry-over from other donors' samples. This specimen consisted of cultured CD8+ T cells from PBMCs, obtained from culture after CMV antigen stimulation. CDR3 amino acids: CASSQYRGNEQFF. As DNA, the CDR3 is TGTGCCAGCAGCCAATATAGGGGAAATGAGCAGTTCTTC.